One sample yielded the 11 T cell receptor beta chains listed below, sequenced in a study of shared clonotypes between healthy human individuals. TCRdb's table, derived via immunoSEQ multiplex PCR, lists solely in-frame clones and lacks some. The sample lists about 490,000 clones; approximately 82% were seen once. The specimen was PBMCs. These receptors all stem from a woman aged 40 to 50 in good health. Some clones in this sample may be carry-over from other donors' samples.

The genes are TRBV30 and TRBJ2-1, with D unclear. In germline, CDR1 is GTSNPN, CDR2 SVGIG (reference sequence). The length of the CDR3 is 13 residues. V lost 2 bases, J lost 5 bases, and 10 bases lay in between. CDR3 bases: TGTGCCTGGAGTTCCGGCCCAAACAATGAGCAGTTCTTC. Translation gives CAWSSGPNNEQFF. The variable domain in full, with the rest retrieved from reference TRBV30 and TRBJ2-1, is SQTIHQWPATLVQPVGSPLSLECTVEGTSNPNLYWYRQAAGRGLQLLFYSVGIGQISSEVPQNLSASRPQDRQFILSSKKLLLSDSGFYLCAWSSGPNNEQFFGPGTRLTVL.

The table lists this clone with many counts. J is TRBJ1-1 and V is TRBV19; 8 bases line up with TRBD1. The germline V gene encodes CDR1 LNHDA and CDR2 SQIVND (reference sequence). The CDR3 is 16 residues long. J was trimmed by 1 base and V by 3 bases; bases with no gene match: 7. The CDR3 DNA is TGTGCCAGTAGTATGAGGACAGGGTGGGAGAACACTGAAGCTTTCTTT. It translates to CASSMRTGWENTEAFF.

This clone showed up just once. The genes are TRBV28 and TRBJ1-5; tentatively, D is TRBD1 (5 bases). This CDR3 has 15 residues. CDR1 and CDR2 (germline): MDHEN, SYDVKM. V was clipped by 2 bases and J by 3 bases, with 11 bases between them. As DNA, the CDR3 is TGTGCCAGCAGTTTACGGGGGGGGAACAATCAGCCCCAGCATTTT. Its protein product is CASSLRGGNNQPQHF.

The chain employs TRBV5-1 and TRBJ1-4, with D perhaps matching TRBD1 (6 bases). CDR1 and CDR2 from the germline V gene are SGHRS and YFSETQ. With 2 bases removed from V and 8 bases from J, the gap between germline ends came to 13 bases. The CDR3 spans 14 residues. Here the CDR3 reads CASSFGQGSEKLFF. In DNA, the CDR3 is TGCGCCAGCAGCTTTGGGCAGGGGAGCGAAAAACTGTTTTTT. Using reference TRBV5-1 and TRBJ1-4 for the parts outside the CDR3, the full variable domain is KAGVTQTPRYLIKTRGQQVTLSCSPISGHRSVSWYQQTPGQGLQFLFEYFSETQRNKGNFPGRFSGRQFSNSRSEMNVSTLELGDSALYLCASSFGQGSEKLFFGSGTQLSVL.

This chain links TRBV7-2 with TRBJ2-1; no clear D. The V gene's germline CDR1 is SGHTA and CDR2 FQGNSA. This CDR3 has 14 residues. The V end lost 1 base, the J end lost 4 bases, and 8 bases lay between the germline ends. Here the CDR3 reads CASSLGSQYNEQFF. In DNA form, the CDR3 reads TGTGCCAGCAGCTTAGGATCCCAGTACAATGAGCAGTTCTTC.

This clone has a single count. The rearrangement uses TRBV18 and TRBJ1-4; weak D call: TRBD1 (5 bases). The CDR3 runs 15 residues. CDR1 and CDR2 (germline): KGHSH, LQKENI. With 2 bases removed from V and 4 bases from J, the gap between germline ends came to 11 bases. The CDR3 nucleotides are TGTGCCAGCTCACCATGGCAGGGCCGTAATGAAAAACTGTTTTTT. It translates to CASSPWQGRNEKLFF.

The chain recombines TRBV6-1 with TRBJ2-1, with D possibly TRBD2 on 6 matching bases. The germline V gene has CDR1 MNHNS and CDR2 SASEGT. V lost 1 base, J lost 12 bases, and 10 bases lay in between. This CDR3 contains 12 residues. The CDR3 sequence is CASSEDPGLQFF. The CDR3 coding sequence is TGTGCCAGCAGTGAAGACCCGGGACTGCAGTTCTTC.

The rearrangement joins TRBV5-5 to TRBJ2-3, with D unresolved. The CDR3 has 13 residues. Germline CDR1 reads SGHKS; CDR2 reads YYEKEE (reference sequence). The V and J ends lost 2 bases and 6 bases respectively, with 10 bases between them. The CDR3 region has the DNA TGTGCCAGCAGCTTCCCCACAGAGGATACGCAGTATTTT. Translated, it gives CASSFPTEDTQYF. The whole variable domain, filled in from reference TRBV5-5 and TRBJ2-3, reads DAGVTQSPTHLIKTRGQQVTLRCSPISGHKSVSWYQQVLGQGPQFIFQYYEKEERGRGNFPDRFSARQFPNYSSELNVNALLLGDSALYLCASSFPTEDTQYFGPGTRLTVL.

J is TRBJ2-7 and V is TRBV29-1; D perhaps matches TRBD2 (6 bases). The CDR3 contains 13 residues. In germline, CDR1 is SQVTM, CDR2 ANQGSEA. Trimming pared 7 bases from V and 2 bases from J, leaving 15 bases between. The CDR3 spells CSAKEGPTYEQYF. DNA for the CDR3: TGCAGCGCAAAGGAGGGACCCACCTACGAGCAGTACTTC.

In this sample, this clone turned up once. The gene calls are TRBV27 and TRBJ2-7; 9 positions agree with TRBD1. The CDR3 is made up of 14 amino acids. The V and J ends lost 6 bases and 0 bases, in that order; junction bases with no gene match: 3. In germline, CDR1 is MNHEY, CDR2 SMNVEV (reference sequence). CDR3 nucleotide sequence: TGTGCCAGCAGAGGGACAGGGAGCTCCTACGAGCAGTACTTC. This codes for CASRGTGSSYEQYF.

This clone turned up a few times. The V gene is TRBV5-1, the J gene TRBJ2-7, with D tentatively TRBD1 (6 bases). Germline V gene lookup returns CDR1 SGHRS and CDR2 YFSETQ. The CDR3 runs to 15 residues. V was clipped by 5 bases and J by 11 bases, with 26 bases between them. CDR3 bases: TGCGCCAGCAGACTTGGTGGGGCAAAAACAGGGATCGAGTACTTC. Its protein is CASRLGGAKTGIEYF.